One and the same sample provided the 20 T cell receptor beta chains below, sequenced in a study of blood T cell repertoires in COVID-19. Measured with immunoSEQ multiplex PCR; TCRdb has only the in-frame clones, and not every one. In the table there are 300,000 to 350,000 clones, 70% to 90% of which are singletons. Sequenced input: peripheral blood. These receptor sequences come from a woman in her 30s with COVID-19, enrolled during active disease.

This chain links TRBV29-1 with TRBJ1-1, with TRBD1 as a possible D gene (6 bases). Per germline, CDR1 SQVTM and CDR2 ANQGSEA. Trimming took off 6 bases at V and 6 bases at J, with 11 bases between the two ends. This CDR3 spans 11 amino acids. DNA for the CDR3: TGCAGCGTGAGACAGGTTTCTGAAGCTTTCTTT. Amino acid sequence: CSVRQVSEAFF.

V is TRBV20-1 and J is TRBJ1-5; TRBD1 is a possible D gene (6 bases). CDR3 length: 12 residues. Germline-derived CDR1 and CDR2 are DFQATT and SNEGSKA (reference sequence). V lost 3 bases and J lost 6, with 9 bases in between. CDR3 in amino acids: CSASEGGQPQHF. The CDR3 nucleotides are TGCAGTGCTAGTGAAGGGGGTCAGCCCCAGCATTTT.

This chain joins TRBV2 and TRBJ2-5, with D perhaps TRBD1 (6 bases). The CDR3 is 16 residues long. The V and J ends lost 2 bases and 5 bases respectively, with 18 bases between them. Per germline, CDR1 SNHLY and CDR2 FYNNEI. CDR3 sequence (DNA): TGTGCCAGCAGTGAAATGGATCAGGGGTTGGGGGAGACCCAGTACTTC. It yields the protein CASSEMDQGLGETQYF.

The chain carries TRBV30 and TRBJ2-1; the match to TRBD2 covers 9 bases. The CDR3 is 15 amino acids. Germline values: CDR1 GTSNPN, CDR2 SVGIG (reference sequence). J lost 11 bases, V lost 1 base, and 12 bases had no gene match. The CDR3 sequence is CAWSGASGVLLKQFF. The CDR3 DNA sequence: TGTGCCTGGAGTGGGGCTAGCGGGGTCCTTTTGAAGCAGTTCTTC.

This clone was recorded only once. This chain links TRBV7-9 with TRBJ2-6; no reliable D call. Per the germline V gene, CDR1 is SEHNR and CDR2 is FQNEAQ (reference sequence). V was shortened by 1 base and J by 2 bases, with 6 bases between the two germline ends. CDR3 length: 15 residues. The CDR3 DNA is TGTGCCAGCAGCTTAGGCGGCCCTGGGGCCAACGTCCTGACTTTC. As protein: CASSLGGPGANVLTF.

V is TRBV29-1 and J is TRBJ2-3, with D possibly matching TRBD1 (5 bases). CDR3 size: 13 residues. Germline CDR1 and CDR2: SQVTM and ANQGSEA. V was clipped by 6 bases and J by 2 bases, with 12 bases between them. The CDR3 loop reads CSVQRGNTDTQYF. Here the CDR3 DNA reads TGCAGCGTGCAAAGGGGTAACACAGATACGCAGTATTTT.

The J gene is TRBJ2-5, the V gene TRBV7-6; 15 bases align to TRBD2. The trim removed 1 base at V and 2 bases at J, leaving 8 bases unmatched. Per germline, CDR1 SGHVS and CDR2 FNYEAQ. The CDR3 covers 19 residues. The CDR3 nucleotides read TGTGCCAGCAGCTTAGGAGGACTAGCGGGGGGGCTTGAACAAGAGACCCAGTACTTC. It translates to CASSLGGLAGGLEQETQYF.

This clone was found once. V gene TRBV9 combines with J gene TRBJ2-3; 9 bases line up with TRBD2. V was clipped by 4 bases and J by 3 bases; unmatched bases: 6. This CDR3 is built from 15 residues. CDR1 and CDR2 (germline): SGDLS, YYNGEE. The CDR3 DNA follows: TGTGCCAGCAGCCCCGCGGGGGGGCAGACAGATACGCAGTATTTT. It encodes CASSPAGGQTDTQYF.

The J gene is TRBJ1-4, the V gene TRBV4-1, with a possible D match to TRBD1 (5 bases). Germline loops: CDR1 MGHRA, CDR2 YSYEKL. V gave up 4 bases and J gave up 3 bases, with 9 bases separating them. This CDR3 contains 14 residues. The CDR3 reads CASSPGWPNEKLFF. CDR3 nucleotides: TGCGCCAGCAGCCCAGGGTGGCCTAATGAAAAACTGTTTTTT.

The V gene is TRBV7-2, the J gene TRBJ1-2, with a possible D match to TRBD1 (5 bases). Trimming took off 1 base at V and 5 bases at J, with 11 bases between the two ends. Germline V CDR1 and CDR2: SGHTA, FQGNSA. CDR3 length: 14 amino acids. The CDR3 protein is CASSLVDTSYGYTF. The CDR3 DNA is TGTGCCAGCAGCTTAGTGGACACCTCATATGGCTACACCTTC.

CDR3 residues: CASSSQGYGYTF. The CDR3 bases are TGTGCCAGCAGCTCACAGGGGTATGGCTACACCTTC. V is TRBV9 and J is TRBJ1-2, with 7 bases aligning to TRBD1. Trimming removed 4 bases from V and 5 bases from J; junction bases left unmatched: 2. Germline CDR1 is SGDLS and CDR2 is YYNGEE. This CDR3 is 12 amino acids long.

This clone was recorded a few times. The chain joins TRBV2 to TRBJ1-6; D may be TRBD1 (5 bases). This CDR3 is 13 amino acids long. V shed 6 bases and J shed 11 bases, with 14 bases lying between them. Looked up from germline, CDR1 is SNHLY and CDR2 is FYNNEI. The CDR3 sequence is CASSGSGEPPLHF. CDR3 bases: TGTGCCAGCAGCGGCTCGGGGGAGCCACCCCTCCACTTT. Complete variable domain (other parts from reference TRBV2 and TRBJ1-6): EPEVTQTPSHQVTQMGQEVILRCVPISNHLYFYWYRQILGQKVEFLVSFYNNEISEKSEIFDDQFSVERPDGSNFTLKIRSTKLEDSAMYFCASSGSGEPPLHFGNGTRLTVT.

This sequence joins TRBV5-6 and TRBJ2-7; no definite D call. Germline V gene lookup returns CDR1 SGHDT and CDR2 YYEEEE. The V end was cut by 4 bases, the J end by 5 bases, with 16 bases between. This CDR3 has 14 amino acids. Here the CDR3 DNA reads TGTGCCAGCAGCGAATGGTCACCCAGGAACGAGCAGTACTTC. This codes for CASSEWSPRNEQYF.

The chain joins TRBV15 to TRBJ2-1; TRBD1 agrees at 7 bases. V lost 4 bases to trimming and J lost 6 bases; unmatched junction nucleotides: 12. The CDR3 is 16 residues long. Germline V gives CDR1 LNHNV, CDR2 YYDKDF (reference sequence). The CDR3 protein is CATSTRNRDSANEQFF. Here the CDR3 DNA reads TGTGCCACCAGCACTCGAAACCGGGACAGCGCCAATGAGCAGTTCTTC.

This clone was recorded a few times. The sample holds other DNA sequences that translate to the same CDR3. The chain combines TRBV29-1 with TRBJ1-5; D perhaps matches TRBD1 (5 bases). The CDR3 sequence is 13 residues long. The V end lost 7 bases, the J end lost 3 bases, and 13 bases lay between the germline ends. Germline assignment: CDR1 SQVTM and CDR2 ANQGSEA. The CDR3 protein is CSAADSYNQPQHF. CDR3 DNA sequence: TGCAGCGCCGCAGACAGTTACAATCAGCCCCAGCATTTT.

The gene calls are TRBV2 and TRBJ1-5; possibly TRBD1 for D (6 bases). CDR1 and CDR2 from the germline V gene are SNHLY and FYNNEI. V was cut by 2 bases and J by 4 bases, with 12 bases left in between. The CDR3 consists of 15 residues. The CDR3 nucleotides read TGTGCCAGCAGTGAACAGGGGCTGCCGAATCAGCCCCAGCATTTT. Protein product: CASSEQGLPNQPQHF.

The V gene is TRBV18, the J gene TRBJ1-3; 7 nucleotides line up with TRBD1. The CDR3 totals 15 residues. The ends lost 4 bases at V and 0 bases at J; junction bases unmatched: 3. CDR1 KGHSH and CDR2 LQKENI come from the germline V gene. Here the CDR3 reads CASSQRQGSGNTIYF. Here the CDR3 DNA reads TGTGCCAGCTCACAACGACAGGGCTCTGGAAACACCATATATTTT. The full variable domain, with the rest looked up from reference TRBV18 and TRBJ1-3, is NAGVMQNPRHLVRRRGQEARLRCSPMKGHSHVYWYRQLPEEGLKFMVYLQKENIIDESGMPKERFSAEFPKEGPSILRIQQVVRGDSAAYFCASSQRQGSGNTIYFGEGSWLTVV.

This clone was observed once. This rearrangement joins TRBV4-1 to TRBJ2-1; 7 bases are a match to TRBD2. This CDR3 spans 16 amino acids. Germline values: CDR1 MGHRA, CDR2 YSYEKL. With V trimmed by 4 bases and J by 1 base, 7 bases remained unmatched. Here the CDR3 DNA reads TGCGCCAGCAGCCCGCCCGGGGGGAGTTCCTACAATGAGCAGTTCTTC. Protein sequence: CASSPPGGSSYNEQFF.

The chain links TRBV23-1 to TRBJ2-3; 10 bases are shared with TRBD1. TRBV23-1 is placed among ORFs of uncertain function. The CDR3 consists of 15 residues. V lost 6 bases and J lost 2; bases outside the gene matches: 5. CDR3 DNA: TGCGCCAGCAGCATAGGGACAGGGGACACAGATACGCAGTATTTT. Translation gives CASSIGTGDTDTQYF.

The chain uses TRBV29-1 and TRBJ1-1, with 8 bases aligning to TRBD1. The CDR3 contains 12 residues. V lost 7 bases, J lost 6 bases, and 7 bases stayed unmatched. Germline assignment: CDR1 SQVTM and CDR2 ANQGSEA. CDR3 nucleotides: TGCAGCGCCTGGGGACAGGTGCCTGAAGCTTTCTTT. Its translation: CSAWGQVPEAFF.